The source of this TCR beta chain is a study of blood T cell repertoires in COVID-19. About the research overall: In each case, the material was cDNA or gDNA derived from T cells, B-cell-depleted T cells, or PBMCs.

CDR1 and CDR2 (germline): SGHNT, YYREEE (reference sequence). CDR3 size: 11 residues. Trimming left V 3 bases short and J 4 bases short, with 4 bases between. Data came from immunoSEQ multiplex PCR; TCRdb stores just in-frame clones and leaves some out. Here the sample spans about 140,000 clones, roughly 80% being singletons. This receptor was taken from a man in his 70s who had recovered from COVID-19. The chain has TRBV5-4 and TRBJ1-2; D is undetermined. Sample: peripheral blood. The CDR3 spells CASSSTYGYTF. The CDR3 DNA reads as TGTGCCAGCAGCTCTACCTATGGCTACACCTTC.